The present entry profiles one T cell receptor beta chain with its context. The antigen it recognizes is unknown. With a much larger clone just one base away, this may be a read error. The CDR3 runs 13 residues from the cysteine to the phenylalanine. CDR3 DNA is the only sequence kept; it has 39 bases, read in frame from the first base. V was cut back by 2 bases and J by 4 bases, leaving a gap of 9 bases between them. CDR1 and CDR2 are drawn from the germline V gene: MNHNS, SASEGT. This sample was included in a study of T and B cells in COVID-19 patients (dated by TCRdb to 2020 to 2021). As for the study more broadly: In this study, adaptive immunity was profiled in COVID-19 patients who either had active infection or had recovered, using TRB and IGH repertoire sequencing of peripheral blood. The recovered cohort included over 15 patients who contributed about 21 samples, and most of those patients had mild to moderate COVID-19 that was managed on an outpatient basis. Patients in the recovered cohort had a median age of around 34 years, compared with 67 years for patients in the active-infection cohort. In the active-infection cohort, about 60% of the 20 patients were critically ill and required mechanical ventilation or ECMO. Comorbidities linked to unfavorable COVID-19 outcome were present in about 90% of the roughly 20 patients in the active-infection cohort. Over 8 million TCR sequences were analysed in a TCR and BCR sequence repository that covered around 34 patients and approximately 69 time points. Two patients were in both the active and recovered cohorts because samples existed from active disease and from after recovery. Repertoire analyses used an age-matched reference group of a few dozen healthy donors who were negative for COVID-19 antibodies as the comparison. As many as 9 follow-up blood samples were taken per patient, and some of the samples covered different disease stages within the same individual.

Broad study findings and their caveats: Specific T cell subsets (CD4+/Treg/CD8+) and sorted SARS-CoV-2-responsive or tetramer+ T cells had not yet been sequenced, and these experiments were ongoing. During active COVID-19 the TRB repertoires were highly clonal, but at recovery diversity and richness rose above the levels seen in healthy donors. The cohort was considered too small to assess HLA contributions to COVID-19 susceptibility or severity. The recovered cohort had 2,000 or so exclusive TCR clusters, including over 30 low-pGen clusters. Blood samples from mildly ill patients during symptoms and early samples from severe cases were scarce. Prospective validation of the reported TCR clusters was stated to be required before clinical use. Strongly skewed TRBV/TRBJ gene usage was reported in patients with COVID-19.

Reads for this sample came from an Illumina MiSeq. TRB rearrangements were amplified by multiplex PCR with BIOMED2 TRB-A/B primer pools. Illumina-compatible adapters and 7-nucleotide sample barcodes were attached to the amplicons in two consecutive PCRs. All library PCRs used Phusion HS II polymerase. The amplicons were purified from gel with the NucleoSpin Gel and PCR Clean-up kit, measured on Qubit, and combined at 4 nM. Amplicon pool quality was checked on an Agilent 2100 Bioanalyzer before Illumina next-generation sequencing. As for the original processing: MiXCR 3.0.8 with the default MiXCR reference library was used to annotate TRB rearrangements. Non-productive reads and sequences with fewer than 2 reads were excluded, and each unique CDR3 nucleotide sequence counted as one clone. Clonality, diversity, richness and V-J gene usage were calculated in R 3.5.1. GLIPH2 was used to cluster TCRs by CDR3 similarity, and OLGA was used to calculate generation probabilities. GLIPH2 clusters were kept only if they contained at least four unique TCR clonotypes found in at least three individuals. TCRdb itself trimmed the public reads at Q25 with fastp, ran MiXCR and retained productive beta chains. A single entry per CDR3 protein holds the most common genes and DNA from its merged rows. It is TCRdb's table, rather than the study itself, that gives the V and J calls and clone size. Here the sample has under 9,500 distinct CDR3 sequences; roughly 30% occur a single time. About 5.5% of the sample comes from the top ten.

TRB repertoires were amplified using about 220-500 ng of genomic DNA isolated from blood. This sequence was found in a human donor who had recovered from COVID-19. Material for sequencing was blood. The chain uses TRBV6-1 and TRBJ2-7; no D gene call is confident. The CDR3 protein sequence reads: CASSELSSYEQYF. The sequenced DNA: TGTGCCAGCAGTGAATTATCCTCGTACGAGCAGTACTTC.